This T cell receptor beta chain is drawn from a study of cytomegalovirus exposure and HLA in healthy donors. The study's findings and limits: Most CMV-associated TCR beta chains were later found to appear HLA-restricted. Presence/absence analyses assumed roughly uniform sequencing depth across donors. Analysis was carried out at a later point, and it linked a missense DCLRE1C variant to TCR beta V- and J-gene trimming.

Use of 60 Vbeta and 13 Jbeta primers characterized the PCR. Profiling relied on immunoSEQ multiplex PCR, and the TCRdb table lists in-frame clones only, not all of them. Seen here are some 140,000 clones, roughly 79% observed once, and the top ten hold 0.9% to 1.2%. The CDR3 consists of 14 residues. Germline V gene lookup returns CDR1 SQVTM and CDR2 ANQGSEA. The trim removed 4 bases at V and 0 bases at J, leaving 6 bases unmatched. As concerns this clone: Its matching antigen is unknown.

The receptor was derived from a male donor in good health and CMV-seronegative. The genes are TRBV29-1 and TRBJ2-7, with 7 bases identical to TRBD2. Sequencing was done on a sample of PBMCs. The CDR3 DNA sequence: TGCAGCGTTGTTGGGGAGGGGACCTCCTACGAGCAGTACTTC. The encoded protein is CSVVGEGTSYEQYF.